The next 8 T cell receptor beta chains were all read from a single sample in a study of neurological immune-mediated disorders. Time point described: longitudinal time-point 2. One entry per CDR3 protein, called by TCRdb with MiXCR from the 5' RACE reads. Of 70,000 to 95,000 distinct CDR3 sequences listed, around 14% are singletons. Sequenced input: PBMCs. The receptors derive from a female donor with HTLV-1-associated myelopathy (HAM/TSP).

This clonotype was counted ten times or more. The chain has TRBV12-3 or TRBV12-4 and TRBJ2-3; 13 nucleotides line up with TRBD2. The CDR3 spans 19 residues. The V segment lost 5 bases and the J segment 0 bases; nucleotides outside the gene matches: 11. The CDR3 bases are TGTGCCAGCAGTCCATACGCGACTAGCGGGGGGTATAGCACAGATACGCAGTATTTT. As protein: CASSPYATSGGYSTDTQYF.

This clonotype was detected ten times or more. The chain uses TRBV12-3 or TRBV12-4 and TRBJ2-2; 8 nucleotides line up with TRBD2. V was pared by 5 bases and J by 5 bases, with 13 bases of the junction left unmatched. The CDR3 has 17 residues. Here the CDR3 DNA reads TGTGCCAGCAGTGTTCTGACTAGCGCAAGGCGTACCGGGGAGCTGTTTTTT. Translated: CASSVLTSARRTGELFF.

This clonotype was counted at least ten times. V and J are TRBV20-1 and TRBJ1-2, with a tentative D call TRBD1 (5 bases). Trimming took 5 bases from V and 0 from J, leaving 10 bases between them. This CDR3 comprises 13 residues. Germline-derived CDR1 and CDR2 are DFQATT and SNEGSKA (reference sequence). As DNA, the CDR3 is TGCAGTGCTCCTGGGACGACTAACTATGGCTACACCTTC. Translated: CSAPGTTNYGYTF.

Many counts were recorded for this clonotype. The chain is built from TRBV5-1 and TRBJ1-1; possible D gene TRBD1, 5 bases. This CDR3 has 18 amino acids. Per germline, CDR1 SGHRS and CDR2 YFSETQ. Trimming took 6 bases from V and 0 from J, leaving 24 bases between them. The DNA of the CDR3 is TGCGCCAGCACCAGACACCCCGGGGCCTGGGGCATGAACACTGAAGCTTTCTTT. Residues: CASTRHPGAWGMNTEAFF. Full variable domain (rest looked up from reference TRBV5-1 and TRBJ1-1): KAGVTQTPRYLIKTRGQQVTLSCSPISGHRSVSWYQQTPGQGLQFLFEYFSETQRNKGNFPGRFSGRQFSNSRSEMNVSTLELGDSALYLCASTRHPGAWGMNTEAFFGQGTRLTVV.

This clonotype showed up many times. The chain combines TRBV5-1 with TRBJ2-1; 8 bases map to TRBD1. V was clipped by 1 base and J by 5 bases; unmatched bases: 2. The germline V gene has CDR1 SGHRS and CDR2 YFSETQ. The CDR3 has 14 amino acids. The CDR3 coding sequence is TGCGCCAGCAGCTTGATGGACAGGGACAATGAGCAGTTCTTC. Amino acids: CASSLMDRDNEQFF.

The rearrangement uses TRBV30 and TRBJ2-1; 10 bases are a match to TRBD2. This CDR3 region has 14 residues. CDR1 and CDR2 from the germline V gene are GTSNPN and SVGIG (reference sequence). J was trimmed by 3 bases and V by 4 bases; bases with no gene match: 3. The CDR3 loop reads CAWTKRGGYNEQFF. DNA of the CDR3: TGTGCCTGGACGAAGCGGGGGGGCTACAATGAGCAGTTCTTC.

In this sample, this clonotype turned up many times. The CDR3 DNA follows: TGCAGTGCTAGGAGGACAGGGTCACAAGAAAAACTGTTTTTT. Its translation is CSARRTGSQEKLFF. The chain uses TRBV20-1 and TRBJ1-4; 8 bases map to TRBD1. With 3 bases clipped from V and 8 bases from J, the junction kept 8 bases outside the gene matches. This CDR3 region has 14 residues. Per germline, CDR1 DFQATT and CDR2 SNEGSKA (reference sequence).

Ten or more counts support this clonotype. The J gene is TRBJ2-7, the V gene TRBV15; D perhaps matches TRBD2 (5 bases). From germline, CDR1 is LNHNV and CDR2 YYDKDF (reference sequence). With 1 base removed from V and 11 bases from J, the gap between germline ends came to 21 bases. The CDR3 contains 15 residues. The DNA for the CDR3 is TGTGCCACCAGCAGAGCCTTGGGGATTGACTACGAAAAGTACTTC. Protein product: CATSRALGIDYEKYF. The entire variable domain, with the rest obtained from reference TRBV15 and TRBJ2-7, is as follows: DAMVIQNPRYQVTQFGKPVTLSCSQTLNHNVMYWYQQKSSQAPKLLFHYYDKDFNNEADTPDNFQSRRPNTSFCFLDIRSPGLGDTAMYLCATSRALGIDYEKYFGPGTRLTVT.